What follows are 4 T cell receptor beta chains derived from one specimen sequenced in a study of shared clonotypes between healthy human individuals. Profiled with immunoSEQ multiplex PCR; TCRdb holds only in-frame clones, not every one. The table records about 1.1 million clones, around three quarters of them present only once. Specimen: memory CD4+ T cells from PBMCs. Subset given: CD45RA-negative fraction. The receptors come from a young man in good health. Some clones in this sample may be carry-over from other donors' samples.

CDR3 sequence reads: CASSPWGTSGRRAQYF. The CDR3 DNA follows: TGTGCCAGCAGCCCATGGGGGACTAGCGGGAGGCGGGCGCAGTATTTT. The V gene is TRBV21-1, the J gene TRBJ2-3; TRBD2, the table's D call, was not compared with the DNA. TRBV21-1 is an annotated pseudogene. The CDR3 loop spans 16 amino acids.

The genes are TRBV28 and TRBJ1-2; D is undetermined. In germline, CDR1 is MDHEN, CDR2 SYDVKM. The CDR3 runs 11 residues. The V and J ends lost 10 bases and 8 bases respectively, with 14 bases between them. This CDR3 reads CAIRASWGYTF. Written as DNA, the CDR3 is TGTGCCATTCGGGCTAGCTGGGGCTACACCTTC.

The J gene is TRBJ2-1, the V gene TRBV5-1, with 8 bases that match TRBD1. V was clipped by 4 bases and J by 3 bases; unmatched bases: 6. Germline loops: CDR1 SGHRS, CDR2 YFSETQ. The CDR3 loop spans 15 amino acids. The CDR3: CASSRQTGDYNEQFF. The CDR3 DNA reads TGCGCCAGCAGCCGCCAGACAGGGGACTACAATGAGCAGTTCTTC.

Details on this clone: Distinct nucleotide sequences in the sample also encode this CDR3. The chain carries TRBV7-9 and TRBJ1-1, with unresolved D. Germline V gene data show CDR1 as SEHNR and CDR2 as FQNEAQ (reference sequence). Trimming stripped 4 bases from V and 2 bases from J, with 8 bases between. The CDR3 is 13 residues long. The CDR3: CASSSPPNTEAFF. The DNA for the CDR3 is TGTGCCAGCAGCTCGCCCCCTAACACTGAAGCTTTCTTT.